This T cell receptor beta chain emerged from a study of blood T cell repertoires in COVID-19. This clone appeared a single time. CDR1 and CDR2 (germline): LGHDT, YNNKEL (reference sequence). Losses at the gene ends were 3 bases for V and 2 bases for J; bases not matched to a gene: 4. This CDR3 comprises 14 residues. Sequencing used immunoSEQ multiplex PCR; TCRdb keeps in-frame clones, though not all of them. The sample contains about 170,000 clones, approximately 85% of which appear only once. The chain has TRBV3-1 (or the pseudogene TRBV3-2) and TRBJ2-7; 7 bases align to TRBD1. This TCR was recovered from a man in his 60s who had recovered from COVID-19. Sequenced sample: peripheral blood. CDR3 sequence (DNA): TGTGCCAGCAGCCACCAGGGGGTTGCCTACGAGCAGTACTTC. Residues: CASSHQGVAYEQYF.